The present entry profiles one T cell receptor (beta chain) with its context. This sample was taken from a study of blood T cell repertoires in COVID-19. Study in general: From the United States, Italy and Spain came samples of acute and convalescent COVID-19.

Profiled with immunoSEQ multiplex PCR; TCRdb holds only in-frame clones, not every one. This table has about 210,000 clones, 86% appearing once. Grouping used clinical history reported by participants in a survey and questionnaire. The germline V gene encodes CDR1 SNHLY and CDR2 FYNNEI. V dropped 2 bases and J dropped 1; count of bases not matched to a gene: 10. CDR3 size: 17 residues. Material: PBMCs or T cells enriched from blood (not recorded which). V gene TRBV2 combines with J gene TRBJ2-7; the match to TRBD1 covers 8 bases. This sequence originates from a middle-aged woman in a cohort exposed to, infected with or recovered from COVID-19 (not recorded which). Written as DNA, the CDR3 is TGTGCCAGCAGTGAAAAAATCGGACAGGGCCCTTCCTACGAGCAGTACTTC. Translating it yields CASSEKIGQGPSYEQYF. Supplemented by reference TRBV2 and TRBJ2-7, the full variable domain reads EPEVTQTPSHQVTQMGQEVILRCVPISNHLYFYWYRQILGQKVEFLVSFYNNEISEKSEIFDDQFSVERPDGSNFTLKIRSTKLEDSAMYFCASSEKIGQGPSYEQYFGPGTRLTVT.